This T cell receptor beta chain was documented in a study of blood T cells in healthy people across ages. Study findings and constraints: Naive CD4+ cells and diversity were both higher in long-lived donors than in aged donors.

A second 7 to 11 cycle PCR used barcoded and J-beta primers. TCRdb re-derived calls from the 5' RACE reads in MiXCR, one entry per CDR3 protein. The data contain fewer than 2,000,000 distinct CDR3 sequences, roughly a third of them seen just once; the ten biggest clones take up 11%. This CDR3 contains 14 residues. V was trimmed by 6 bases and J by 0 bases, leaving 9 bases between them. Germline values: CDR1 ENHRY, CDR2 SYGVKD. This clonotype was seen a few times. Antigen specificity is unknown. The TCR originated in a woman aged 25 to 39 in good health. The sample consisted of blood. This sequence joins TRBV10-3 and TRBJ1-5; D is unresolved. CDR3 nucleotide sequence: TGTGCCATCAGGAAGGAATATAGCAATCAGCCCCAGCATTTT. It yields the protein CAIRKEYSNQPQHF.